The source of this TCR beta chain is a study of blood T cell repertoires in COVID-19. Profiled with immunoSEQ multiplex PCR; TCRdb holds only in-frame clones, not every one. The sample carries approximately 320,000 clones, roughly 90% recorded once. The CDR3 length is 17 residues. CDR1 and CDR2 from the germline V gene are GTSNPN and SVGIG (reference sequence). V was clipped by 2 bases and J by 4 bases, with 24 bases between them. This TCR derives from a woman in her 30s with COVID-19, enrolled during active disease. V gene TRBV30 combines with J gene TRBJ2-7, with a tentative D call TRBD2 (6 bases). Sequencing was done on a sample of peripheral blood. The DNA of the CDR3 is TGTGCCTGGAGTTTATTAGGGCCGCTCGCGACTAGATACGAGCAGTACTTC. This codes for CAWSLLGPLATRYEQYF. The entire variable domain, with the rest obtained from reference TRBV30 and TRBJ2-7, is as follows: SQTIHQWPATLVQPVGSPLSLECTVEGTSNPNLYWYRQAAGRGLQLLFYSVGIGQISSEVPQNLSASRPQDRQFILSSKKLLLSDSGFYLCAWSLLGPLATRYEQYFGPGTRLTVT.